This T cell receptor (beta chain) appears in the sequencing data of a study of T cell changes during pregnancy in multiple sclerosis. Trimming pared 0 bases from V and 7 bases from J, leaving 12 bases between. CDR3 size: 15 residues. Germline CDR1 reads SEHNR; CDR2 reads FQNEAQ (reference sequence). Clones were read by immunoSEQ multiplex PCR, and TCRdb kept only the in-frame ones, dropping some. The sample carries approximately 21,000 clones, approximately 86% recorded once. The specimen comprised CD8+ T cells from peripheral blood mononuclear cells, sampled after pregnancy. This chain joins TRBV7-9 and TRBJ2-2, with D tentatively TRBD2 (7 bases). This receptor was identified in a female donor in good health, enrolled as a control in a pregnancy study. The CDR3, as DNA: TGTGCCAGCAGCTTAGCGGCGGGGGCAGGCGGGGAGCTGTTTTTT. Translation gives CASSLAAGAGGELFF.